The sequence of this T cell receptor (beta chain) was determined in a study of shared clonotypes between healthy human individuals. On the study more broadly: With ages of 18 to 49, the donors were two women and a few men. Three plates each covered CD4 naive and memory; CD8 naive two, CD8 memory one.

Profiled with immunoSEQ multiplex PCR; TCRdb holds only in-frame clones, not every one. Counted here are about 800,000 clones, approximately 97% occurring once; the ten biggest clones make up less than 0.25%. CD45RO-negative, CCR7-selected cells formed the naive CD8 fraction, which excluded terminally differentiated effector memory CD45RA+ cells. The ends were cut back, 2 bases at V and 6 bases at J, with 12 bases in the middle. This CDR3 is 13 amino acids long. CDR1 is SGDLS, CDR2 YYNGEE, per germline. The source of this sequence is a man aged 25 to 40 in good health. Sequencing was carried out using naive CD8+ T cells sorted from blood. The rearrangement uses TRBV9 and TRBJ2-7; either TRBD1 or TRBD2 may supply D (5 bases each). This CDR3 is CASSVGDDSEQYF. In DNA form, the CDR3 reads TGTGCCAGCAGCGTCGGGGACGACAGCGAGCAGTACTTC.